A selection of T cell receptor beta chains follows, all from one sample in a study of regulatory T cells in long-lasting Graves disease. MiXCR, run by TCRdb on the multiplex PCR reads, gives a single entry per CDR3 protein. This repertoire shows around 500,000 distinct CDR3 sequences, roughly 14% found once; its top ten account for about 9.1%. This sample was also put to use in a study of T cells in Graves' hyperthyroidism and ophthalmopathy.

Source: peripheral blood mononuclear cells (PBMCs), taken at new diagnosis, from a patient treated with antithyroid drugs. The receptors originated from a man aged 30 to 45 with Graves disease. CDR3s include the opening cysteine and the closing phenylalanine or tryptophan. The D gene is left open where the match is weak. Only some rows state a clone size, as once, few, many or a class for expanded clones.

clone_size,d_call,v_call,j_call,cdr3_aa,cdr3_nt
few,TRBD2,TRBV20-1,TRBJ2-1,CSAGLAGGPYNEQFF,TGCAGTGCTGGACTAGCGGGAGGGCCATACAATGAGCAGTTCTTC
.,TRBD2,TRBV9,TRBJ2-2,CASSPQSRTSGRVTGELFF,TGTGCCAGCAGCCCCCAAAGCCGAACTAGCGGGAGAGTCACCGGGGAGCTGTTTTTT
many,.,TRBV20-1,TRBJ2-1,CSAPDPTALYNEQFF,TGCAGTGCTCCTGACCCCACCGCCTTATACAATGAGCAGTTCTTC
few,.,TRBV4-1,TRBJ2-1,CASSQDNGPPGQFF,TGCGCCAGCAGCCAAGACAACGGGCCGCCGGGGCAGTTCTTC
.,TRBD1,TRBV11-2,TRBJ2-7,CASSSYTGGRDEQYF,TGTGCCAGCAGCTCGTACACAGGGGGCCGGGACGAGCAGTACTTC
many,.,TRBV30,TRBJ1-2,CAWSLPPGIYGYTF,TGTGCCTGGAGCCTCCCCCCAGGGATCTATGGCTACACCTTC
few,.,TRBV7-8,TRBJ2-6,CASSLFSISGANVLTF,TGTGCCAGCAGCCTCTTTTCCATCTCTGGGGCCAACGTCCTGACTTTC
many,.,TRBV6-1,TRBJ2-7,CASSDDSPYEQYF,TGTGCCAGCAGTGATGACTCCCCCTACGAGCAGTACTTC
.,.,TRBV6-2/TRBV6-3,TRBJ2-3,CASSEGIDTDTQYF,TGTGCCAGCAGTGAGGGCATAGACACAGATACGCAGTATTTT
many,TRBD2,TRBV27,TRBJ2-7,CASSLRTSGSYEQYF,TGTGCCAGCAGTCTTCGGACTAGCGGGAGTTACGAGCAGTACTTC
few,.,TRBV5-1,TRBJ1-2,CASSLGGQEKYGYTF,TGCGCCAGCAGCTTGGGAGGGCAGGAGAAGTATGGCTACACCTTC
many,.,TRBV5-1,TRBJ2-5,CASSEEGSKTQYF,TGCGCCAGCAGTGAGGAAGGGTCAAAGACCCAGTACTTC
many,.,TRBV12-3/TRBV12-4,TRBJ2-2,CASSLTNTGELFF,TGTGCCAGCAGTTTGACTAACACCGGGGAGCTGTTTTTT
few,TRBD1,TRBV24-1,TRBJ2-3,CATSDGRNRGRSDTQYF,TGTGCCACCAGTGACGGGAGGAACAGGGGGCGGTCAGATACGCAGTATTTT
many,TRBD1,TRBV29-1,TRBJ1-2,CSVDGPGQGPSKSTF,TGCAGCGTTGACGGGCCGGGACAGGGGCCCTCGAAGAGCACCTTC
.,.,TRBV5-1,TRBJ2-1,CASSHDRSWSYNEQFF,TGCGCCAGCAGCCACGACAGGTCGTGGTCCTACAATGAGCAGTTCTTC
.,.,TRBV4-1,TRBJ1-1,CASSQDPYPGTQNTEAFF,TGCGCCAGCAGCCAAGATCCCTACCCCGGGACACAGAACACTGAAGCTTTCTTT
many,.,TRBV25-1,TRBJ1-5,CASSDDRTANQPQHF,TGTGCCAGCAGTGATGACAGGACAGCCAATCAGCCCCAGCATTTT
many,.,TRBV9,TRBJ2-6,CASEGRGGANVLTF,TGTGCCAGCGAGGGGCGAGGTGGGGCCAACGTCCTGACTTTC
.,.,TRBV2,TRBJ2-7,CASSGAKAATYEQYF,TGTGCCAGCAGTGGCGCCAAAGCGGCCACCTACGAGCAGTACTTC
.,TRBD2,TRBV19,TRBJ2-4,CASSRSTSGKNIQYF,TGTGCCAGTAGTAGGAGCACTAGCGGGAAAAACATTCAGTACTTC
many,.,TRBV12-3/TRBV12-4,TRBJ2-3,CASSRETGGTDTQYF,TGTGCCAGCAGCCGTGAGACAGGAGGCACAGATACGCAGTATTTT
many,TRBD1,TRBV6-1,TRBJ1-6,CASSGIGTVLSPLHF,TGTGCCAGCAGTGGGATTGGGACAGTGCTTTCACCCCTCCACTTT
many,.,TRBV11-2,TRBJ2-6,CASSRPSGANVLTF,TGTGCCAGCAGCCGACCATCTGGGGCCAACGTCCTGACTTTC
few,.,TRBV27,TRBJ1-3,CASSLSEPAGNTIYF,TGTGCCAGCAGTTTATCGGAACCGGCTGGAAACACCATATATTTT
few,TRBD1,TRBV27,TRBJ1-4,CASSSQGKIRSEKLFF,TGTGCCAGCAGTTCACAGGGGAAGATCAGGAGTGAAAAACTGTTTTTT
many,TRBD2,TRBV20-1,TRBJ2-1,CSARDLGAGDNNEQFF,TGCAGTGCTAGAGACCTTGGAGCGGGGGACAACAATGAGCAGTTCTTC
few,.,TRBV25-1,TRBJ2-4,CASSDRVASIQYF,TGTGCCAGCAGTGACCGGGTAGCGTCCATTCAGTACTTC
few,TRBD2,TRBV10-3,TRBJ2-5,CAISESPGGETQYF,TGTGCCATCAGTGAGTCGCCCGGGGGGGAGACCCAGTACTTC
many,.,TRBV14,TRBJ2-3,CASSQEDGISPASPFGTDTQYF,TGTGCCAGCAGCCAAGAAGACGGTATTTCACCGGCTAGCCCCTTCGGGACAGATACGCAGTATTTT
.,TRBD1,TRBV4-1,TRBJ2-7,CASSHLTTGDYEQYF,TGCGCCAGCAGCCATCTGACGACAGGGGACTACGAGCAGTACTTC
.,TRBD1,TRBV24-1,TRBJ2-3,CATSDRDRRPDTQYF,TGTGCCACCAGTGACCGGGACAGGCGCCCAGATACGCAGTATTTT
.,.,TRBV14,TRBJ2-1,CASSQDFFYNEQFF,TGTGCCAGCAGCCAAGATTTCTTTTACAATGAGCAGTTCTTC
many,.,TRBV12-3/TRBV12-4,TRBJ2-1,CASSGSEQFF,TGTGCCAGCAGCGGGTCCGAGCAGTTCTTC
many,.,TRBV27,TRBJ2-3,CASRGAASTDTQYF,TGTGCCAGCAGAGGAGCGGCAAGCACAGATACGCAGTATTTT
many,.,TRBV19,TRBJ1-5,CASSKVPGSVSNQPQHF,TGTGCCAGTTCTAAGGTGCCGGGATCGGTCAGCAATCAGCCCCAGCATTTT
.,.,TRBV9,TRBJ2-2,CASSVVPAVNTGELFF,TGTGCCAGCAGCGTAGTTCCAGCGGTGAACACCGGGGAGCTGTTTTTT
many,TRBD2,TRBV6-1,TRBJ2-1,CASSPDGFELAANNEQFF,TGTGCCAGCAGTCCTGATGGGTTCGAACTAGCGGCGAACAATGAGCAGTTCTTC
.,TRBD2,TRBV3-1,TRBJ2-7,CASSQDRLRLAGYYEQYF,TGTGCCAGCAGCCAAGATAGACTTAGGCTAGCGGGGTACTACGAGCAGTACTTC
many,.,TRBV20-1,TRBJ2-1,CSASTSIGGEQFF,TGCAGTGCTTCAACCAGCATAGGTGGTGAGCAGTTCTTC
many,TRBD2,TRBV12-3/TRBV12-4,TRBJ2-5,CASSSGRGLETQYF,TGTGCCAGCAGTAGCGGGAGGGGTTTGGAGACCCAGTACTTC
many,.,TRBV19,TRBJ2-6,CASSRGPGANVLTF,TGTGCCAGTAGTCGAGGGCCTGGGGCCAACGTCCTGACTTTC
.,.,TRBV6-1,TRBJ2-5,CASARGGQETQYF,TGTGCCAGCGCCCGAGGGGGCCAAGAGACCCAGTACTTC
many,.,TRBV7-9,TRBJ2-1,CASSLGRDNEQFF,TGTGCCAGCAGCTTAGGTCGGGACAATGAGCAGTTCTTC
many,TRBD2,TRBV20-1,TRBJ2-5,CSARDLTSGNGETQYF,TGCAGTGCTAGAGATCTCACTAGCGGGAATGGAGAGACCCAGTACTTC
few,.,TRBV15,TRBJ1-1,CATSGEGGRTEAFF,TGTGCCACCAGCGGGGAAGGAGGTAGGACTGAAGCTTTCTTT
.,.,TRBV11-3,TRBJ2-1,CASGSRGDNNEQSF,TGTGCCAGCGGCTCCAGGGGGGACAACAATGAGCAGTCCTTC
few,TRBD1,TRBV5-1,TRBJ1-4,CASSGLPGTGGEKLFF,TGCGCCAGCAGCGGATTGCCCGGGACAGGGGGTGAAAAACTGTTTTTT
few,.,TRBV2,TRBJ1-6,CASSEFLQAYNSPLHF,TGTGCCAGCAGTGAATTTTTACAGGCCTATAATTCACCCCTCCACTTT
.,TRBD2,TRBV7-8,TRBJ2-7,CASSRGLAPHRTYEQYF,TGTGCCAGCAGCCGCGGACTAGCCCCACACCGGACCTACGAGCAGTACTTC
many,TRBD1,TRBV30,TRBJ2-7,CAWSSTGTGDEQYF,TGTGCCTGGAGTTCAACCGGGACAGGGGACGAGCAGTACTTC